This T cell receptor (beta chain) was sequenced for a study of blood T cell repertoires in COVID-19. Study as a whole: Italy, Spain and the United States were the sources of the convalescent and acute COVID-19 samples. PBMCs, B-cell-depleted T cells, or T cells were the source of the cDNA or gDNA that made up the material.

Germline CDR1 reads MGHDK; CDR2 reads SYGVNS. The CDR3 sequence is 14 residues long. V lost 3 bases and J 4 bases, leaving 12 bases between the germline ends. How the authors handled the data: Cell counts per sample came from amplifying reference gene primers. Sequencing was performed with immunoSEQ multiplex PCR; in TCRdb, only in-frame clones are kept and a portion is missing. The V and J calls and clone size are taken from that table; D and trimming were inferred from the DNA. The sample lists more than 150,000 clones; more than 85% were seen once. Sequencing used peripheral blood. The receptor's source is a man aged 18 to 29 with acute or convalescent COVID-19. V and J are TRBV25-1 and TRBJ1-1; D possibly corresponds to TRBD1 (5 bases). The CDR3: CASSDRWGGTEAFF. The CDR3 nucleotides read TGTGCCAGCAGTGACCGTTGGGGGGGCACTGAAGCTTTCTTT.